Listed here are 9 T cell receptor beta chains from one sample, sequenced in a study of blood T cell repertoires in COVID-19 (TCRdb year 2020). The library came from the immunoSEQ multiplex PCR assay. The table was pulled from immuneACCESS by TCRdb, which kept in-frame rearrangements only. Such tables lose some clones; where checked, under half of the loss comes from unresolved V genes, and the rest has no known cause. In all, the sample holds roughly 230,000 clones, and about 80% of those were seen once. The top ten clones comprise around 3.7% of the sample. Sample: PBMCs or T cells enriched from blood (not recorded which). The origin of the receptors is a man in his fifties who had recovered from COVID-19.

The chain is built from TRBV18 and TRBJ2-7, with 7 bases matching TRBD2. Germline CDR1 and CDR2: KGHSH and LQKENI. CDR3 length equals 16 residues. V lost 0 bases and J lost 3; bases outside the gene matches: 8. CDR3 DNA: TGTGCCAGCTCACCACCCCGAACGGGAGGTTTCTACGAGCAGTACTTC. The encoded protein is CASSPPRTGGFYEQYF. Combining the CDR3 with reference TRBV18 and TRBJ2-7 gives the whole variable domain NAGVMQNPRHLVRRRGQEARLRCSPMKGHSHVYWYRQLPEEGLKFMVYLQKENIIDESGMPKERFSAEFPKEGPSILRIQQVVRGDSAAYFCASSPPRTGGFYEQYFGPGTRLTVT.

This clone is a singleton in its sample. The V call is TRBV4-1, the J call TRBJ2-3; 8 bases map to TRBD2. Trimming removed 1 base from V and 5 bases from J; junction bases left unmatched: 11. Germline V gene data show CDR1 as MGHRA and CDR2 as YSYEKL. The CDR3 totals 17 residues. CDR3 protein: CASSQGGWSLAGDTQYF. CDR3 coding DNA: TGCGCCAGCAGCCAAGGGGGGTGGAGTCTAGCGGGAGATACGCAGTATTTT.

V is TRBV11-3 and J is TRBJ2-1, with 8 bases aligning to TRBD2. CDR1 SGHNT and CDR2 YENEEA come from the germline V gene. V shed 3 bases, J shed 8 bases, and the junction held 6 bases outside the gene matches. The CDR3 has 14 amino acids. This chain's CDR3 is CASSFGTSSYEQFF. The CDR3 region has the DNA TGTGCCAGCAGCTTCGGGACTAGTTCCTATGAGCAGTTCTTC.

A single count supports this clone. The J gene is TRBJ2-1, the V gene TRBV24-1, with TRBD1 as a possible D gene (5 bases). V shed 3 bases and J shed 6 bases, with 20 bases lying between them. CDR3 length: 17 amino acids. Germline assignment: CDR1 KGHDR and CDR2 SFDVKD. The CDR3 DNA reads TGTGCCACCAGTGATGACATTTCGTTGGGGCCCAGCAATGAGCAGTTCTTC. This translates into CATSDDISLGPSNEQFF.

V usage is TRBV5-4 and J usage is TRBJ1-2, with D possibly matching TRBD1 (6 bases). The CDR3 totals 15 residues. CDR1 is SGHNT and CDR2 is YYREEE in the germline V gene (reference sequence). V was pared by 0 bases and J by 2 bases, with 11 bases between. CDR3 amino acids: CASSLVGGPNYGYTF. In DNA, the CDR3 is TGTGCCAGCAGCTTGGTTGGGGGCCCCAACTATGGCTACACCTTC.

The CDR3 region is CATSGGGLNGNTEAFF. In nucleotides, the CDR3 is TGTGCCACCAGTGGGGGAGGCCTAAATGGGAACACTGAAGCTTTCTTT. The chain combines TRBV24-1 with TRBJ1-1; D is unclear. Germline CDR1 and CDR2: KGHDR and SFDVKD. V was shortened by 5 bases and J by 1 base, with 16 bases between the two germline ends. The CDR3 has 16 amino acids.

The chain recombines TRBV7-9 with TRBJ1-1; 7 bases are a match to TRBD1. The CDR3 runs to 15 residues. CDR1 and CDR2 from the germline V gene are SEHNR and FQNEAQ (reference sequence). Trimming cost V 4 bases and J 1 base; bases outside gene matches: 6. CDR3 DNA sequence: TGTGCCAGCAGCTCAAGGGACAGCCCGAACACTGAAGCTTTCTTT. Its translation: CASSSRDSPNTEAFF. The variable domain in full, with the rest retrieved from reference TRBV7-9 and TRBJ1-1, is DTGVSQNPRHKITKRGQNVTFRCDPISEHNRLYWYRQTLGQGPEFLTYFQNEAQLEKSRLLSDRFSAERPKGSFSTLEIQRTEQGDSAMYLCASSSRDSPNTEAFFGQGTRLTVV.

This chain joins TRBV6-2 or TRBV6-3 and TRBJ1-2; a weak D match, TRBD1 (5 bases). V lost 2 bases and J lost 2, with 9 bases in between. CDR1 is MNHEY and CDR2 is SVGEGT in the germline V gene. The CDR3 has 14 residues. CDR3 loop: CASSYLTENYGYTF. The CDR3 region has the DNA TGTGCCAGCAGTTACCTGACAGAGAACTATGGCTACACCTTC.

CDR3 coding DNA: TGCGCCAGCAGCCAAGATCCCTACTCGAATGAGCAGTTCTTC. Protein sequence: CASSQDPYSNEQFF. V is TRBV4-3 and J is TRBJ2-1; D gene ambiguous. This CDR3 has 14 residues. Germline V gene lookup returns CDR1 LGHNA and CDR2 YSLEER. V was clipped by 0 bases and J by 7 bases, with 10 bases between them.